This T cell receptor (beta chain) was sequenced for a study of T cell changes during pregnancy in multiple sclerosis. Sequencing used immunoSEQ multiplex PCR; TCRdb keeps in-frame clones, though not all of them. Of 15,000 to 20,000 clones in the sample, 88% were seen once. Trimming at V came to 6 bases and at J to 3 bases, leaving 9 bases not matched to a gene. This CDR3 region has 15 residues. Germline V gene lookup returns CDR1 SQVTM and CDR2 ANQGSEA. The rearrangement joins TRBV29-1 to TRBJ2-7; 12 bases line up with TRBD2. The receptor was isolated from a female donor in good health, enrolled as a control in a pregnancy study. Sample: CD8+ T cells from peripheral blood mononuclear cells, taken after pregnancy. The CDR3 loop reads CSVDLAGGKLYEQYF. The CDR3 DNA reads as TGCAGCGTCGATCTAGCGGGAGGGAAACTCTACGAGCAGTACTTC.